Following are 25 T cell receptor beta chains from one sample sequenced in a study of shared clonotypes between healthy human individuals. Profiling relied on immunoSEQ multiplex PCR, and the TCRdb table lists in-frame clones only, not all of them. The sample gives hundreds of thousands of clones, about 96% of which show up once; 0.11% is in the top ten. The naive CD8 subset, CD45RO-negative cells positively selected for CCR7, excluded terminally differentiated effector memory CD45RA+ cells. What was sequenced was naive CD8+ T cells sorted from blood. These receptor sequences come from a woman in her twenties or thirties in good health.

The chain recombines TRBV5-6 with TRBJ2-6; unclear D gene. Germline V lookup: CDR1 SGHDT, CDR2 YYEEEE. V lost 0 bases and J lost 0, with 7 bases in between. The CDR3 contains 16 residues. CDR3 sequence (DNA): TGTGCCAGCAGCTTGGGCTCAATCTCTGGGGCCAACGTCCTGACTTTC. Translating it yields CASSLGSISGANVLTF.

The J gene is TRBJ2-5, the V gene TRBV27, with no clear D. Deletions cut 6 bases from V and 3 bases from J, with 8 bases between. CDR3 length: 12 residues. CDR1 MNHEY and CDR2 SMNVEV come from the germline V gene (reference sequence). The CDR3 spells CASRTVEETQYF. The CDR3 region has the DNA TGTGCCAGCAGGACCGTTGAAGAGACCCAGTACTTC.

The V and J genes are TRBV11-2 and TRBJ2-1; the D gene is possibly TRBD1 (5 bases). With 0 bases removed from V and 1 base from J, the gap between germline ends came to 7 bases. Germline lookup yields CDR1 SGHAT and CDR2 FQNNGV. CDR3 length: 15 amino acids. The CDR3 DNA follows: TGTGCCAGCAGCTTAGAATCAGGGTCCTACAATGAGCAGTTCTTC. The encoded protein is CASSLESGSYNEQFF.

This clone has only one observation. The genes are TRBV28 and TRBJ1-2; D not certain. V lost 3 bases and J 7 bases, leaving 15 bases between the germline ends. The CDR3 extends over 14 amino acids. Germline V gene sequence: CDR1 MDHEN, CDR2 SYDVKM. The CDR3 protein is CASSFGAGLGGYTF. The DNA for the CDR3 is TGTGCCAGCAGTTTTGGCGCCGGGTTGGGTGGCTACACCTTC.

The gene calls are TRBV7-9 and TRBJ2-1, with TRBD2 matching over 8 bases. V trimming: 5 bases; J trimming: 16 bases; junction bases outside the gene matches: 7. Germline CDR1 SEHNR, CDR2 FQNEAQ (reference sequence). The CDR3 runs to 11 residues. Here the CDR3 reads CASSQLADGFF. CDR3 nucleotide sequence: TGTGCCAGCAGCCAACTAGCGGATGGCTTCTTC. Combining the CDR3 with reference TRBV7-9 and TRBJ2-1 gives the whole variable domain DTGVSQNPRHKITKRGQNVTFRCDPISEHNRLYWYRQTLGQGPEFLTYFQNEAQLEKSRLLSDRFSAERPKGSFSTLEIQRTEQGDSAMYLCASSQLADGFFGPGTRLTVL.

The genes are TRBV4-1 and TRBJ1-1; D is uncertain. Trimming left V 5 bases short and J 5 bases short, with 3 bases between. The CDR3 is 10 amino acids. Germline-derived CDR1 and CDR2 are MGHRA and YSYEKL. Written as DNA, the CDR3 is TGCGCCAGCAGCGGGACTGAAGCTTTCTTT. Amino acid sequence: CASSGTEAFF.

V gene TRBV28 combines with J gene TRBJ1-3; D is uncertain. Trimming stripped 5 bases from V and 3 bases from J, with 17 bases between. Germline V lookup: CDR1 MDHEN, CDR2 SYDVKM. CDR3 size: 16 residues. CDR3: CASSDWPEDYGNTIYF. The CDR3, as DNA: TGTGCCAGCAGTGATTGGCCGGAGGACTATGGAAACACCATATATTTT.

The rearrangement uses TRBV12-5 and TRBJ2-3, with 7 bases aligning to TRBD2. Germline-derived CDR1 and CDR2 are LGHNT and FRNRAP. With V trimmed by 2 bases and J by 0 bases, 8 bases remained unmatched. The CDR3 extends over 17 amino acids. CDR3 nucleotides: TGTGCTAGTGGTTTGATCTCGGGGGGTTCTAGCACAGATACGCAGTATTTT. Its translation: CASGLISGGSSTDTQYF.

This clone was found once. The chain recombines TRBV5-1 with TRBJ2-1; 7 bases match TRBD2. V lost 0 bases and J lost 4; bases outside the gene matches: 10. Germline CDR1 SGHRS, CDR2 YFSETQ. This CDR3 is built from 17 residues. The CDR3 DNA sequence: TGCGCCAGCAGCTTGGGCCCCCTAGCGGTCCTATACAATGAGCAGTTCTTC. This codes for CASSLGPLAVLYNEQFF.

DNA for the CDR3: TGTGCCAGCAGTAGCGAGCGGAGACTAGCGGGTCCCGAGCAGTACTTC. The encoded protein is CASSSERRLAGPEQYF. The chain links TRBV28 to TRBJ2-7, with 10 bases aligning to TRBD2. Per germline, CDR1 MDHEN and CDR2 SYDVKM. The CDR3 covers 16 residues. The V and J ends lost 5 bases and 6 bases, in that order; junction bases with no gene match: 13.

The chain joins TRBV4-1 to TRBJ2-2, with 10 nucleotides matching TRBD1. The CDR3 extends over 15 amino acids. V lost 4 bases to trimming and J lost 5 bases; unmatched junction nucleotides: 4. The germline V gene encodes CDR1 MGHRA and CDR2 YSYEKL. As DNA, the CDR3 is TGCGCCAGCAGCCCGACAGGGGGCAGAACCGGGGAGCTGTTTTTT. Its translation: CASSPTGGRTGELFF.

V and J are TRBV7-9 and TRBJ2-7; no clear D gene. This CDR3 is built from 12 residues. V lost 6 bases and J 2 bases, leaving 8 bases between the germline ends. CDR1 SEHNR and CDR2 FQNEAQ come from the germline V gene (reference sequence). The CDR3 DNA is TGTGCCAGCAGTACGGCTACCTACGAGCAGTACTTC. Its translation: CASSTATYEQYF.

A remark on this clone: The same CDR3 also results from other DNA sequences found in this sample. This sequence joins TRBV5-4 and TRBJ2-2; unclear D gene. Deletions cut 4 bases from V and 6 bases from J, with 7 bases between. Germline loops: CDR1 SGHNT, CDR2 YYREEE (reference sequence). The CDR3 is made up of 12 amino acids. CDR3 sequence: CASSLGSGELFF. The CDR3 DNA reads TGTGCCAGCAGCCTAGGTTCCGGGGAGCTGTTTTTT.

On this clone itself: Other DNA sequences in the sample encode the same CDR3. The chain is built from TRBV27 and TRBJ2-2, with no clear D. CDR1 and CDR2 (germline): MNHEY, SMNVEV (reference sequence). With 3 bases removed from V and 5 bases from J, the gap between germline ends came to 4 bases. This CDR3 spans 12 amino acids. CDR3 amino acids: CASSFPTGELFF. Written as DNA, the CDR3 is TGTGCCAGCAGTTTTCCGACCGGGGAGCTGTTTTTT.

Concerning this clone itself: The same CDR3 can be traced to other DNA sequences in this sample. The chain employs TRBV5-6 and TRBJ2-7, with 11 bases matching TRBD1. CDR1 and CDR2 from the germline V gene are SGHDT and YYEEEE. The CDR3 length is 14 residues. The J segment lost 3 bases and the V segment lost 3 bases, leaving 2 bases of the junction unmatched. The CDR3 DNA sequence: TGTGCCAGCAGCTCCGGGACAGGGGGCTACGAGCAGTACTTC. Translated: CASSSGTGGYEQYF. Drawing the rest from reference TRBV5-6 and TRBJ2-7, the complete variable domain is DAGVTQSPTHLIKTRGQQVTLRCSPKSGHDTVSWYQQALGQGPQFIFQYYEEEERQRGNFPDRFSGHQFPNYSSELNVNALLLGDSALYLCASSSGTGGYEQYFGPGTRLTVT.

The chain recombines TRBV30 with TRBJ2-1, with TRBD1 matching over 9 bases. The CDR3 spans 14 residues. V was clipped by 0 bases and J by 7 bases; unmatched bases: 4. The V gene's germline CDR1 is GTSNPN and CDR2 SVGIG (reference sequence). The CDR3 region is CAWSVGTGSNEQFF. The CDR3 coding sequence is TGTGCCTGGAGTGTAGGGACAGGGAGTAATGAGCAGTTCTTC.

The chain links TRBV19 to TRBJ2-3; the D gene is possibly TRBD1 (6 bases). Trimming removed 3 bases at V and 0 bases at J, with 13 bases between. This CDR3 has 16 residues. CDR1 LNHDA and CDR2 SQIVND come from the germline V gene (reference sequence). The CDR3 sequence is CASSMWTDTSTDTQYF. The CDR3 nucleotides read TGTGCCAGTAGTATGTGGACAGATACTAGCACAGATACGCAGTATTTT.

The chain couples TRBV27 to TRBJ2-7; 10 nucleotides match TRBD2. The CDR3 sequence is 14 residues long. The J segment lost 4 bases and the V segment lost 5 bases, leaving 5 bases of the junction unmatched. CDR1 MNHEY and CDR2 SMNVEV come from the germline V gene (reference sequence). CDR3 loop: CASSGWTSGYEQYF. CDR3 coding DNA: TGTGCCAGCAGTGGTTGGACTAGCGGTTACGAGCAGTACTTC.

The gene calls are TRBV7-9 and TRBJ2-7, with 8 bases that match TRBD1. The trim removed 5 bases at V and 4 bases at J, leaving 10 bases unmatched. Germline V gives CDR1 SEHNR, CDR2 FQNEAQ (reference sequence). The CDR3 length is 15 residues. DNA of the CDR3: TGTGCCAGCAGCCTCGGACAGGGCCTTTTATACGAGCAGTACTTC. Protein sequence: CASSLGQGLLYEQYF.

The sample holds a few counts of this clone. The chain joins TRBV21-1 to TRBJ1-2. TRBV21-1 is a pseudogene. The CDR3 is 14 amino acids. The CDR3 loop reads CASSKGVANYGYTF. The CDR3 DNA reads TGTGCCAGCAGCAAAGGAGTAGCTAACTATGGCTACACCTTC.

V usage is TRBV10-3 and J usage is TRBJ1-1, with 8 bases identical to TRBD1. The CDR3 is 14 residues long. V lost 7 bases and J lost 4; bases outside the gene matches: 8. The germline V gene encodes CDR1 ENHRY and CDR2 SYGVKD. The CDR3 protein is CAINRETGGTEAFF. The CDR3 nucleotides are TGTGCCATCAATCGGGAAACAGGGGGCACTGAAGCTTTCTTT.

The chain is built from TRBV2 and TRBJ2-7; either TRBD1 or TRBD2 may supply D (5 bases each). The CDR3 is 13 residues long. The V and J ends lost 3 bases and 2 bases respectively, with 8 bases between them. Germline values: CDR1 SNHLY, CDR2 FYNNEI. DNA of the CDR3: TGTGCCAGCAGTGAGGGGGTTCCCTACGAGCAGTACTTC. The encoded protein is CASSEGVPYEQYF.

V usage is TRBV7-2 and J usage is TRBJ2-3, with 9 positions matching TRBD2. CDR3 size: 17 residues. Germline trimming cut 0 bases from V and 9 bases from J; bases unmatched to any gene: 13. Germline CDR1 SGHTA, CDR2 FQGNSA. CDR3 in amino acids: CASSLAAGTSSYGTQYF. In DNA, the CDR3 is TGTGCCAGCAGCTTAGCCGCCGGGACTAGCTCCTATGGCACGCAGTATTTT.

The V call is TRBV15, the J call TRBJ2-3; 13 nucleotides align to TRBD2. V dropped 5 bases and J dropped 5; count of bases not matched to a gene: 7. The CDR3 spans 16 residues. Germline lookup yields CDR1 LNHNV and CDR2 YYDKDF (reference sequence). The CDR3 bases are TGTGCCACCAGCTTTTGGACTAGCGGGAGTCAAGATACGCAGTATTTT. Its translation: CATSFWTSGSQDTQYF.

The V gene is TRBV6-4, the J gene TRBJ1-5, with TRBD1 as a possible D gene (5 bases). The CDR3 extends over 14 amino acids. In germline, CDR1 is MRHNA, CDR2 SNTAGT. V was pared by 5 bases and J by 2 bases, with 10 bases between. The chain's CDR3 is CASSSGGCNQPQHF. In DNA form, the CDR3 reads TGTGCCAGCAGTTCGGGGGGTTGCAATCAGCCCCAGCATTTT.